This passage covers 9 T cell receptor beta chains from one sample sequenced in a study of shared clonotypes between healthy human individuals. The protocol was immunoSEQ multiplex PCR, while the TCRdb copy is restricted to in-frame clones and leaves out a portion. This sample has about 2.4 million clones, with just over 90% found just once. The sequenced sample consisted of naive CD4+ T cells sorted from blood. Described subset: CD45RA+ positively selected. The receptor set was obtained from a man aged 18 to 30 in good health.

The chain carries TRBV19 and TRBJ2-2, with D unresolved. Per the germline V gene, CDR1 is LNHDA and CDR2 is SQIVND (reference sequence). The CDR3 extends over 15 amino acids. The V end lost 1 base, the J end lost 4 bases, and 10 bases lay between the germline ends. CDR3 sequence: CASSIGGVPTGELFF. The CDR3 DNA is TGTGCCAGTAGTATAGGTGGGGTCCCCACCGGGGAGCTGTTTTTT.

This clone was seen just once. The J gene is TRBJ1-2, the V gene TRBV6-5; D is unclear. The CDR3 is 14 amino acids. Germline assignment: CDR1 MNHEY and CDR2 SVGAGI. V lost 0 bases to trimming and J lost 2 bases, with 7 bases between them. The CDR3 sequence is CASSYSIRNYGYTF. The CDR3 DNA sequence: TGTGCCAGCAGTTACTCGATCAGGAACTATGGCTACACCTTC.

This chain uses TRBV5-4 with TRBJ1-1; perhaps TRBD1 as D (5 bases). Germline CDR1 is SGHNT and CDR2 is YYREEE (reference sequence). The V end was cut by 10 bases, the J end by 6 bases, with 13 bases between. This CDR3 is 11 amino acids long. CDR3 amino acids: CAGGRTPEAFF. CDR3 bases: TGTGCCGGGGGTAGGACGCCTGAAGCTTTCTTT.

The chain joins TRBV7-9 to TRBJ2-3; no definite D call. The germline V gene has CDR1 SEHNR and CDR2 FQNEAQ (reference sequence). This CDR3 comprises 13 residues. With 8 bases removed from V and 0 bases from J, the gap between germline ends came to 9 bases. The CDR3 sequence is CASRGTSTDTQYF. The CDR3 DNA reads as TGTGCCAGCCGCGGTACTAGCACAGATACGCAGTATTTT.

For this clone: The junction differs from germline at one of its ends, possibly a read error. J is TRBJ2-5 and V is TRBV18; D is perhaps TRBD1 (7 bases). Germline-derived CDR1 and CDR2 are KGHSH and LQKENI. This CDR3 is 13 amino acids long. The CDR3 sequence: CASSPPSRDSYNF. As DNA, the CDR3 is TGTGCCAGCTCACCCCCGTCGCGGGACAGCTACAACTTC.

The gene calls are TRBV14 and TRBJ2-6, with D hard to call. The CDR3 totals 15 residues. V lost 3 bases and J 0 bases, leaving 6 bases between the germline ends. The V gene's germline CDR1 is SGHDN and CDR2 FVKESK. The CDR3 DNA follows: TGTGCCAGCAGCCAGTTTGGCTCTGGGGCCAACGTCCTGACTTTC. Its protein product is CASSQFGSGANVLTF.

This clone was counted only a few times. This chain joins TRBV28 and TRBJ1-1; 10 bases match TRBD1. The germline V gene encodes CDR1 MDHEN and CDR2 SYDVKM. The V segment lost 8 bases and the J segment 10 bases; nucleotides outside the gene matches: 10. The CDR3 totals 13 residues. This chain's CDR3 is CASGGTGDWGAFF. The CDR3 nucleotides are TGTGCCAGCGGCGGGACAGGGGATTGGGGAGCTTTCTTT. Together with reference TRBV28 and TRBJ1-1, the CDR3 gives the full variable domain: DVKVTQSSRYLVKRTGEKVFLECVQDMDHENMFWYRQDPGLGLRLIYFSYDVKMKEKGDIPEGYSVSREKKERFSLILESASTNQTSMYLCASGGTGDWGAFFGQGTRLTVV.

The chain has TRBV7-9 and TRBJ2-7, with 8 bases fitting TRBD1. There are 14 residues in the CDR3. V lost 6 bases and J lost 2; bases outside the gene matches: 6. Looked up from germline, CDR1 is SEHNR and CDR2 is FQNEAQ (reference sequence). CDR3 protein: CASRHRGTTYEQYF. Here the CDR3 DNA reads TGTGCCAGCAGGCACAGGGGGACCACCTACGAGCAGTACTTC.

The rearrangement joins TRBV19 to TRBJ2-6; 7 nucleotides match TRBD1. The CDR3 has 17 residues. V lost 1 base, J lost 2 bases, and 5 bases stayed unmatched. Per germline, CDR1 LNHDA and CDR2 SQIVND (reference sequence). The CDR3 region has the DNA TGTGCCAGTAGTATAGGGTACAGGGGAGCTGGGGCCAACGTCCTGACTTTC. Translating gives CASSIGYRGAGANVLTF.